The present T cell receptor (beta chain) was sequenced within a study of neoadjuvant anti-PD-1 for oral cavity cancer. Study information: Around day 43, patients without progression received a fourth nivolumab dose before surgery.

Profiling relied on immunoSEQ multiplex PCR, and the TCRdb table lists in-frame clones only, not all of them. The repertoire has 15,000 or so clones, about 70% of them found once; the top ten carry approximately 2.1%. CDR1 is SGHDT and CDR2 is YYEEEE in the germline V gene. The junction had 1 base not matched to a gene; V was cut back by 0 bases and J by 4 bases. The CDR3 is 14 amino acids. Concerning this clone: The antigen is undetermined.

Points from the study as a whole: Higher pretreatment blood Treg/Th17 ratios correlated with higher pretreatment blood and lower post-treatment tumor TCRbeta clonality.

This chain uses TRBV5-6 with TRBJ2-5; 9 bases line up with TRBD2. The clonotype was recovered from a person between 40 and 79 years old with oral cavity squamous cell carcinoma. The sequenced sample was PBMCs, obtained before nivolumab (anti-PD-1) treatment. CDR3 region: CASSLELAGETQYF. The DNA for the CDR3 is TGTGCCAGCAGCTTGGAACTAGCGGGAGAGACCCAGTACTTC.